The 13 T cell receptor beta chains in this list originate from one sample, sequenced in a study of OX40 agonist ivuxolimab in advanced cancers. Produced via immunoSEQ multiplex PCR; TCRdb's table is partial and in-frame only. Of about 48,000 clones in the sample, 80% to 85% were seen once. Sample: CD4+ or CD8+ T cells sorted from blood, taken in a trial of the OX40 agonist ivuxolimab. These TCRs come from an adult with an advanced solid tumor such as melanoma, head and neck, liver or kidney cancer.

This clone was seen once. V is TRBV15 and J is TRBJ2-1, with 9 positions matching TRBD2. In germline, CDR1 is LNHNV, CDR2 YYDKDF (reference sequence). This CDR3 spans 16 amino acids. Germline trimming cut 4 bases from V and 2 bases from J; bases unmatched to any gene: 6. For the CDR3, the DNA is TGTGCCACCAGCATTTTAGCGGGAGCAACCTACAATGAGCAGTTCTTC. Translation: CATSILAGATYNEQFF. Combining the CDR3 with reference TRBV15 and TRBJ2-1 gives the whole variable domain DAMVIQNPRYQVTQFGKPVTLSCSQTLNHNVMYWYQQKSSQAPKLLFHYYDKDFNNEADTPDNFQSRRPNTSFCFLDIRSPGLGDTAMYLCATSILAGATYNEQFFGPGTRLTVL.

This clone occurred a few times. This chain links TRBV6-5 with TRBJ1-4, with unresolved D. Germline CDR1 and CDR2: MNHEY and SVGAGI. This CDR3 is 14 amino acids long. Trimming removed 5 bases from V and 5 bases from J, with 12 bases in between. The CDR3 is CASSGNRGNEKLFF. CDR3 in DNA: TGTGCCAGCAGTGGGAACAGAGGAAATGAAAAACTGTTTTTT.

The chain joins TRBV13 to TRBJ1-1, with D unclear. The CDR3 has 13 residues. Germline V lookup: CDR1 PRHDT, CDR2 FYEKMQ (reference sequence). Between the trimmed V and J ends, which lost 3 bases and 1 base, there was a span of 6 bases. Here the CDR3 DNA reads TGTGCCAGCAGCTTTGGGCAGAACACTGAAGCTTTCTTT. Amino acids: CASSFGQNTEAFF.

This clone appeared once. The chain carries TRBV18 and TRBJ1-2; D not certain. V lost 3 bases and J 3 bases, leaving 17 bases between the germline ends. Per the germline V gene, CDR1 is KGHSH and CDR2 is LQKENI. This CDR3 is built from 16 residues. CDR3 nucleotides: TGTGCCAGCTCACCCCAGCAGGCCGGGCGTCACTATGGCTACACCTTC. Translating it yields CASSPQQAGRHYGYTF. The full variable domain, in which reference TRBV18 and TRBJ1-2 provide the parts outside the CDR3, is NAGVMQNPRHLVRRRGQEARLRCSPMKGHSHVYWYRQLPEEGLKFMVYLQKENIIDESGMPKERFSAEFPKEGPSILRIQQVVRGDSAAYFCASSPQQAGRHYGYTFGSGTRLTVV.

This rearrangement joins TRBV4-2 to TRBJ2-7; TRBD2 matches 7 bases. V was pared by 0 bases and J by 0 bases, with 8 bases of the junction left unmatched. Germline assignment: CDR1 LGHNA and CDR2 YNFKEQ. This CDR3 is 17 amino acids long. CDR3 sequence: CASSQDFLAESSYEQYF. The CDR3 DNA follows: TGTGCCAGCAGCCAAGATTTTCTAGCGGAGAGCTCCTACGAGCAGTACTTC.

V is TRBV30 and J is TRBJ1-5; D remains ambiguous. The CDR3 has 15 amino acids. Trimming removed 0 bases from V and 5 bases from J, with 14 bases in between. Germline CDR1 GTSNPN, CDR2 SVGIG (reference sequence). Here the CDR3 reads CAWSVPQQADQPQHF. CDR3 nucleotides: TGTGCCTGGAGTGTTCCCCAACAAGCGGATCAGCCCCAGCATTTT.

The chain joins TRBV19 to TRBJ2-3; D is perhaps TRBD2 (5 bases). The CDR3 has 15 amino acids. CDR1 and CDR2 (germline): LNHDA, SQIVND (reference sequence). V was shortened by 5 bases and J by 7 bases, with 19 bases between the two germline ends. The CDR3 nucleotides read TGTGCCAGTAGTTTTGGACCTAGCCAGACAAATACGCAGTATTTT. This codes for CASSFGPSQTNTQYF.

The chain employs TRBV30 and TRBJ2-6; 7 bases agree with TRBD1. CDR3 length: 18 residues. Germline V gene data show CDR1 as GTSNPN and CDR2 as SVGIG (reference sequence). J was trimmed by 0 bases and V by 3 bases; bases with no gene match: 11. Here the CDR3 reads CAWRDRQGFPSGANVLTF. Written as DNA, the CDR3 is TGTGCCTGGAGGGACAGACAGGGCTTTCCCTCTGGGGCCAACGTCCTGACTTTC.

CDR3 residues: CASSLLDFADTQYF. CDR3 DNA: TGTGCCAGCAGCTTACTTGATTTCGCAGATACGCAGTATTTT. The chain joins TRBV7-2 to TRBJ2-3, with D uncertain. The CDR3 consists of 14 residues. Germline CDR1 SGHTA, CDR2 FQGNSA. Trimming cost V 2 bases and J 4 bases, with 10 bases left between them.

The chain recombines TRBV7-6 with TRBJ2-5; D call uncertain. Trimming cost V 2 bases and J 5 bases, with 6 bases left between them. The CDR3 has 12 amino acids. The germline CDR1 and CDR2 sequences are SGHVS and FNYEAQ. CDR3 sequence reads: CASSLSRETQYF. In DNA, the CDR3 is TGTGCCAGCAGCTTAAGTAGGGAGACCCAGTACTTC.

The rearrangement links TRBV5-4 to TRBJ2-1; D is perhaps TRBD2 (6 bases). V lost 9 bases to trimming and J lost 0 bases, with 16 bases between them. The CDR3 spans 15 residues. CDR1 SGHNT and CDR2 YYREEE come from the germline V gene (reference sequence). The CDR3 reads CATRRDGSSYNEQFF. CDR3 DNA sequence: TGTGCCACCCGGAGGGACGGTAGCTCCTACAATGAGCAGTTCTTC. Using reference TRBV5-4 and TRBJ2-1 for the parts outside the CDR3, the full variable domain is ETGVTQSPTHLIKTRGQQVTLRCSSQSGHNTVSWYQQALGQGPQFIFQYYREEENGRGNFPPRFSGLQFPNYSSELNVNALELDDSALYLCATRRDGSSYNEQFFGPGTRLTVL.

V gene TRBV10-1 combines with J gene TRBJ1-1; no firm D call. Germline V gene lookup returns CDR1 WNHNN and CDR2 SYGVQD (reference sequence). The CDR3 runs to 13 residues. Trimming took 0 bases from V and 4 from J, leaving 6 bases between them. CDR3 sequence reads: CASSESSPTEAFF. CDR3 DNA sequence: TGCGCCAGCAGTGAGTCGTCACCCACTGAAGCTTTCTTT.

The gene calls are TRBV5-1 and TRBJ2-5; no reliable D call. The CDR3 is 13 amino acids. In germline, CDR1 is SGHRS, CDR2 YFSETQ. Trimming took 0 bases from V and 1 from J, leaving 4 bases between them. The CDR3 nucleotides read TGCGCCAGCAGCTTGGAAATCCAAGAGACCCAGTACTTC. Protein sequence: CASSLEIQETQYF.